The entry that follows covers one TCR beta chain sequence. What it binds is not known. The CDR3 covers 15 residues. V was pared by 0 bases and J by 3 bases, with 12 bases between. Germline CDR1 and CDR2: MNHEY and SMNVEV (reference sequence). The data stem from a study of cytomegalovirus exposure and HLA in healthy donors. Study-wide findings and caveats: The study designated fewer than 200 TCR beta chains cytomegalovirus-associated. Among the most significant clusters, several appeared linked to common viral pathogens in a later analysis.

PCR was performed using 60 Vbeta and 13 Jbeta primers. Per the study methods: A later analysis counted approximately 80 million unique TCR beta chains, around 12 million shared. TCRdb keeps only in-frame clones here, not all; method: immunoSEQ multiplex PCR. Clone size and the V and J calls come from that table; the DNA yielded D and trimming. The sample gives hundreds of thousands of clones, 60% to 80% of which show up once; 3% to 4% is in the top ten. The chain recombines TRBV27 with TRBJ2-7; D is perhaps TRBD2 (5 bases). The clonotype was recovered from a male donor in good health and CMV-seronegative. What was sequenced was PBMCs. CDR3 in DNA: TGTGCCAGCAGTTTATCGCCAGTCGACTACTACGAGCAGTACTTC. Translated: CASSLSPVDYYEQYF.